These 2 T cell receptor beta chains were all obtained from the same sample, sequenced in a study of blood T cell repertoires in COVID-19. This table comes from immunoSEQ multiplex PCR, and its TCRdb copy is limited to in-frame clones, with some not included. The repertoire consists of hundreds of thousands of clones, with roughly 91% occurring once and the leading ten covering roughly 4%. The source material was PBMCs or T cells enriched from blood (not recorded which). These receptors came from a woman in her 30s with acute COVID-19.

The chain links TRBV28 to TRBJ1-2; the match to TRBD1 covers 10 bases. Germline trimming cut 3 bases from V and 5 bases from J; bases unmatched to any gene: 9. Germline V gene sequence: CDR1 MDHEN, CDR2 SYDVKM. The CDR3 is 16 amino acids. The CDR3 bases are TGTGCCAGCAGTTTGCCGGATCTGGGACAGGGGTATGGCTACACCTTC. This sequence encodes CASSLPDLGQGYGYTF.

The chain links TRBV6-1 to TRBJ1-6, with TRBD1 matching over 8 bases. The V gene end was trimmed by 3 bases and the J gene end by 8 bases; junction bases not matched to a gene: 9. Germline CDR1 MNHNS, CDR2 SASEGT. The CDR3 runs 16 residues. The CDR3 nucleotides read TGTGCCAGCAGTGACACACGCCGGGACAGGTATTCACCCCTCCACTTT. Translation gives CASSDTRRDRYSPLHF.